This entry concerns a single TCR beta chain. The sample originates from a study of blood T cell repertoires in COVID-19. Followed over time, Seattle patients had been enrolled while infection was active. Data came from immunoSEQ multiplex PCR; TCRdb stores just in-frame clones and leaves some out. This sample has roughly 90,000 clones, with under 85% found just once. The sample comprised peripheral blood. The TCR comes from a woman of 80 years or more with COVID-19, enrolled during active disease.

The CDR3: CASSQPQYEQYF. CDR3 DNA sequence: TGTGCCAGCAGCCAACCACAATACGAGCAGTACTTC. V usage is TRBV7-8 and J usage is TRBJ2-7, with D unclear. The V gene's germline CDR1 is SGHVS and CDR2 FQNEAQ. CDR3 length: 12 amino acids. The V and J ends lost 5 bases and 4 bases respectively, with 9 bases between them.